This T cell receptor (beta chain) appears in the sequencing data of a study of blood T cell repertoires in COVID-19. The table came from immunoSEQ multiplex PCR; TCRdb's copy has only in-frame clones and leaves some out. The table has about 240,000 clones, 87% seen once. V shed 6 bases and J shed 3 bases, with 14 bases lying between them. CDR1 MNHEY and CDR2 SVGAGI come from the germline V gene. The CDR3 contains 14 residues. Individuals drawn from under 30 US areas were about 18 to 90 years old. Cohorts were based on clinical histories the participants reported. Sequenced input: PBMCs or T cells enriched from blood (not recorded which). The rearrangement links TRBV6-5 to TRBJ2-5; perhaps TRBD2 as D (6 bases). This sequence was found in a woman aged 25 to 39 with acute COVID-19. The CDR3 loop reads CASSLGTAKETQYF. The CDR3 DNA is TGTGCCAGCAGCCTTGGGACTGCTAAAGAGACCCAGTACTTC.